This T cell receptor (beta chain) was identified during a study of T cell responses to AZD1222 COVID-19 vaccine. Study-level findings and limits: In all cases, repertoires were sampled only after the peak T cell response. Spike regions recognized by vaccine-associated CD4 TCRs spanned the protein, led by 160-218 and 743-854. Donor demographics were predominantly white British with a female majority; clonal diversity may be underestimated.

Here immunoSEQ multiplex PCR was the method, and the copy in TCRdb shows in-frame clones only, minus some. The table has around 110,000 clones, about 80% seen once; the top ten hold 9.4%. With respect to this clone: Its specificity is not known.

The CDR3 length is 15 residues. Germline V gene lookup returns CDR1 SGHNT and CDR2 YYREEE (reference sequence). V was clipped by 0 bases and J by 7 bases; unmatched bases: 4. V usage is TRBV5-4 and J usage is TRBJ2-3, with 11 positions matching TRBD2. The receptor's source is an adult in good health. This specimen consisted of peripheral blood, obtained on day 0 of AZD1222 vaccination. CDR3 residues: CASSLAPTSGNTQYF. CDR3 nucleotide sequence: TGTGCCAGCAGCTTGGCCCCGACTAGCGGGAATACGCAGTATTTT.